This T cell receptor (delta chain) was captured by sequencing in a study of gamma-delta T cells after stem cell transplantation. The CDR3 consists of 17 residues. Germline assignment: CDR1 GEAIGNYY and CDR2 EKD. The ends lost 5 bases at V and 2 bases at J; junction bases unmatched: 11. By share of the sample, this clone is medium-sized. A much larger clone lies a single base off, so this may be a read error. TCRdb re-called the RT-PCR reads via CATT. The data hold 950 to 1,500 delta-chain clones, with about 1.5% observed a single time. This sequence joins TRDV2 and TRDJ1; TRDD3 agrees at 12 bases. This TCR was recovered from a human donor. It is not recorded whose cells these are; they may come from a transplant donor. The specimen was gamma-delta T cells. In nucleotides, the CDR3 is TGTGCCTGTGGCCCCGTAGGTCTGGGGGATACGACCGATAAACTCATCTTT. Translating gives CACGPVGLGDTTDKLIF.